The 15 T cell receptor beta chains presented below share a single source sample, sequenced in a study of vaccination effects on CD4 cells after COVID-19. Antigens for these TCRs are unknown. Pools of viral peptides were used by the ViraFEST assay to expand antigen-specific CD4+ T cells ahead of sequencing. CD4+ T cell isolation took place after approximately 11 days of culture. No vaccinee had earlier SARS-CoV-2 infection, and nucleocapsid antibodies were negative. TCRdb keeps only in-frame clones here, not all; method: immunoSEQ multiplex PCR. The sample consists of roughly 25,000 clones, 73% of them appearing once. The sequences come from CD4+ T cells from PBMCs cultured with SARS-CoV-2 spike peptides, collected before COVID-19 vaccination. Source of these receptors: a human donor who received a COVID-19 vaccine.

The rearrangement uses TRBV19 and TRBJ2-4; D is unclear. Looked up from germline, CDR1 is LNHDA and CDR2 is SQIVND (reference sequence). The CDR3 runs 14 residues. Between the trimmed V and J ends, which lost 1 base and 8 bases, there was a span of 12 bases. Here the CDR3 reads CASSIGSPRDIQYF. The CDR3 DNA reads TGTGCCAGTAGTATAGGAAGTCCAAGGGACATTCAGTACTTC.

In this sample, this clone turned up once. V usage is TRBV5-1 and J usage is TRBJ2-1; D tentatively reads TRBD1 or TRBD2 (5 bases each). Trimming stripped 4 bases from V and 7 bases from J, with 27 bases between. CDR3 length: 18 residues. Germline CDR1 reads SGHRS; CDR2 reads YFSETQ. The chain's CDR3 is CASSLRLGSPGWTNEQFF. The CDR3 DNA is TGCGCCAGCAGCCTCCGTCTAGGTTCGCCGGGGTGGACAAATGAGCAGTTCTTC. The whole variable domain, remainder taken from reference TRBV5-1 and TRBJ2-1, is KAGVTQTPRYLIKTRGQQVTLSCSPISGHRSVSWYQQTPGQGLQFLFEYFSETQRNKGNFPGRFSGRQFSNSRSEMNVSTLELGDSALYLCASSLRLGSPGWTNEQFFGPGTRLTVL.

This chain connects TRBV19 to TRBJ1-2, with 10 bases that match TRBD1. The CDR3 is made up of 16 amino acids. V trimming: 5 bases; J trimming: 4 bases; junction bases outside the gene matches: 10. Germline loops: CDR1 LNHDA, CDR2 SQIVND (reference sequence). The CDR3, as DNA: TGTGCCAGTAGTCCCCGGACAGGGGGATTGACCTATGGCTACACCTTC. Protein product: CASSPRTGGLTYGYTF.

The CDR3 sequence: CASSLLAGGTDTQYF. In DNA form, the CDR3 reads TGTGCCAGCAGCCTTCTAGCGGGGGGGACAGATACGCAGTATTTT. The chain joins TRBV2 to TRBJ2-3, with 12 positions matching TRBD2. Germline V lookup: CDR1 SNHLY, CDR2 FYNNEI. The CDR3 length is 15 residues. J gave up 3 bases and V 6 bases, and 4 bases lay outside the gene matches.

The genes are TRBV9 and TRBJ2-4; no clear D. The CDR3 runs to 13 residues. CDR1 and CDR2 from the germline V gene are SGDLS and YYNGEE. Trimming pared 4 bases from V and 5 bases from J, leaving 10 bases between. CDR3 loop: CASSLRPENIQYF. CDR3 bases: TGTGCCAGCAGCTTAAGACCCGAAAACATTCAGTACTTC.

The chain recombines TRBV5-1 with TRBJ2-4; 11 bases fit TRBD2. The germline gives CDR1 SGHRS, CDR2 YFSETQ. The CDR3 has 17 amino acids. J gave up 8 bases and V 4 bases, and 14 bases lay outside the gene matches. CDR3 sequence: CASSRASSGGILDIQYF. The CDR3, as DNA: TGCGCCAGCAGCAGGGCCTCTAGCGGGGGGATCTTAGACATTCAGTACTTC.

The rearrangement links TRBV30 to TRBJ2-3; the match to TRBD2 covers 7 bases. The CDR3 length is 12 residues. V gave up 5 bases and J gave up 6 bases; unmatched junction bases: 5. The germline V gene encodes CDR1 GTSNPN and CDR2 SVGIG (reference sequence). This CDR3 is CAWDKLADTQYF. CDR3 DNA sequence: TGTGCCTGGGATAAACTAGCGGATACGCAGTATTTT.

CDR3 loop: CASSLGGAGAVYNEQFF. CDR3 nucleotides: TGTGCCAGCAGCTTAGGGGGGGCGGGAGCTGTCTACAATGAGCAGTTCTTC. J is TRBJ2-1 and V is TRBV7-8; tentative D call: TRBD2 (7 bases). V lost 1 base to trimming and J lost 3 bases, with 16 bases between them. Germline CDR1 reads SGHVS; CDR2 reads FQNEAQ. This CDR3 spans 17 amino acids.

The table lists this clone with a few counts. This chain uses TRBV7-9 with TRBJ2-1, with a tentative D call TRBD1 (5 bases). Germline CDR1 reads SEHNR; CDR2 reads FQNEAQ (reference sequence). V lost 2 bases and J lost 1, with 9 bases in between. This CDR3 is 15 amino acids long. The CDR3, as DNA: TGTGCCAGCAGCTTATCAGGGTTTTCCTACAATGAGCAGTTCTTC. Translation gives CASSLSGFSYNEQFF.

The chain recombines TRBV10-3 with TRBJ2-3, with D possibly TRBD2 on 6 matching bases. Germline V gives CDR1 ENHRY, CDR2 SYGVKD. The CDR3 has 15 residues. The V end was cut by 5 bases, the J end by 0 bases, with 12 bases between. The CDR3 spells CAISHPSESTDTQYF. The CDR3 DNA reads TGTGCCATCAGTCATCCTAGCGAGAGCACAGATACGCAGTATTTT.

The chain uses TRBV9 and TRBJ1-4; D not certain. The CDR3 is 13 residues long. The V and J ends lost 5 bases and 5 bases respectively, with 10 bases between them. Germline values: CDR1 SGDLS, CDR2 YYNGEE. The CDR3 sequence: CASSRHTNEKLFF. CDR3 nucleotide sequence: TGTGCCAGCAGTAGACACACCAATGAAAAACTGTTTTTT.

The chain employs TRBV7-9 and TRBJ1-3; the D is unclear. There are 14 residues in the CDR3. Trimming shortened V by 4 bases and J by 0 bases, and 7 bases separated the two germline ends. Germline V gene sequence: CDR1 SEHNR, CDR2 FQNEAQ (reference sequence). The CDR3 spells CASSSGPSGNTIYF. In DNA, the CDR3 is TGTGCCAGCAGCTCCGGGCCCTCTGGAAACACCATATATTTT.

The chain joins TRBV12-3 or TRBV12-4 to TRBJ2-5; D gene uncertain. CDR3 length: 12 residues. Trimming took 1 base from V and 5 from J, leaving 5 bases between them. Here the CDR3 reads CASSLGRETQYF. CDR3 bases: TGTGCCAGCAGTTTAGGGCGGGAGACCCAGTACTTC.

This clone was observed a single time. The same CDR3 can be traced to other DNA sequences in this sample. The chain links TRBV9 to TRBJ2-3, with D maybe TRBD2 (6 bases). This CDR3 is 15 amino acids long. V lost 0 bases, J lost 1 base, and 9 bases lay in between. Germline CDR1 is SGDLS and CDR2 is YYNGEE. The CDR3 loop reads CASSVGSGRTDTQYF. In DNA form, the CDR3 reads TGTGCCAGCAGCGTAGGTAGCGGACGCACAGATACGCAGTATTTT. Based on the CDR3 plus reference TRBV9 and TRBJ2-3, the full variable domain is DSGVTQTPKHLITATGQRVTLRCSPRSGDLSVYWYQQSLDQGLQFLIQYYNGEERAKGNILERFSAQQFPDLHSELNLSSLELGDSALYFCASSVGSGRTDTQYFGPGTRLTVL.

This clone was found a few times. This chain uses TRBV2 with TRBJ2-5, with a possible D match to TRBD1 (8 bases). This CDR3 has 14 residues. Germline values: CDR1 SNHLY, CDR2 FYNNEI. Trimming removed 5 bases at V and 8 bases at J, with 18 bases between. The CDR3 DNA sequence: TGTGCCAGCAGTCACGGACAGGGAGGGTTAACCCAGTACTTC. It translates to CASSHGQGGLTQYF.